This T cell receptor (beta chain) was identified during a study of neoadjuvant anti-PD-1 for oral cavity cancer. Study-wide background: Patients without progression got a fourth dose around day 43. General study points: Only three patients per response group were TCR-analyzed; validation needed. Pretreatment Treg/Th17 ratio correlated inversely with post-treatment tumor clonality.

Germline CDR1 and CDR2: SGHVS and FQNEAQ. Germline trimming cut 5 bases from V and 2 bases from J; bases unmatched to any gene: 12. This CDR3 has 17 amino acids. TCRdb's copy holds only in-frame clones and misses some; the assay was immunoSEQ multiplex PCR. The table records 6,600 or so clones, roughly 45% of them present only once. Patients had newly diagnosed, untreated stage II-IVA oral cavity squamous cell carcinoma. To note about this clone: The antigen is undetermined.

This specimen consisted of tumor tissue, obtained before nivolumab (anti-PD-1) treatment. The rearrangement links TRBV7-8 to TRBJ2-5, with 9 bases identical to TRBD2. The receptor's source is a person aged 40 to 85 with oral cavity squamous cell carcinoma. The CDR3 loop is CASSHDERAGGQETQYF. CDR3 sequence (DNA): TGTGCCAGCAGCCACGACGAGCGAGCGGGGGGACAAGAGACCCAGTACTTC.